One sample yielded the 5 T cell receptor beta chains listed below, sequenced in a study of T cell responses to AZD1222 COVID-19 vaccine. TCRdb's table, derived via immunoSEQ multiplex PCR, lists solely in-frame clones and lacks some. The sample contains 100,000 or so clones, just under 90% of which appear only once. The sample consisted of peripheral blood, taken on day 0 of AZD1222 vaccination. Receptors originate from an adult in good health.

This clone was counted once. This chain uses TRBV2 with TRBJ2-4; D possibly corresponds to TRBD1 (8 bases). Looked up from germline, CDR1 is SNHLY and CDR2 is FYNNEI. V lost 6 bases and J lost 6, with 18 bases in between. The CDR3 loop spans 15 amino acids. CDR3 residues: CASRRTGRGANIQYF. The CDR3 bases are TGTGCCAGCAGGCGGACAGGGAGGGGGGCAAACATTCAGTACTTC.

The CDR3 region is CASSMDSPDTQYF. The CDR3 DNA reads TGTGCCAGCAGTATGGACAGCCCCGATACGCAGTATTTT. The genes are TRBV6-4 and TRBJ2-3; tentative D call: TRBD1 (6 bases). This CDR3 has 13 residues. From germline, CDR1 is MRHNA and CDR2 SNTAGT. Trimming shortened V by 5 bases and J by 6 bases, and 12 bases separated the two germline ends.

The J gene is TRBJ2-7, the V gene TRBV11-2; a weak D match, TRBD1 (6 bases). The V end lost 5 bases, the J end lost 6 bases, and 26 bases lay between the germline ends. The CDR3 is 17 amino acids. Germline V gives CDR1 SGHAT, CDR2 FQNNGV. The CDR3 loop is CASSQRGLAGVPGEQYF. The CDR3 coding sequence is TGTGCCAGCAGCCAAAGGGGGTTGGCAGGGGTCCCCGGCGAGCAGTACTTC.

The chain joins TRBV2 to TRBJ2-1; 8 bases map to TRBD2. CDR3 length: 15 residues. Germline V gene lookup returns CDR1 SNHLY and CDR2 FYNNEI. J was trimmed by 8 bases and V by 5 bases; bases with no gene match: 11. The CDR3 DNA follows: TGTGCCAGCAGTTTAGCGGGGCTCCCCATGTATGAGCAGTTCTTC. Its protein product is CASSLAGLPMYEQFF.

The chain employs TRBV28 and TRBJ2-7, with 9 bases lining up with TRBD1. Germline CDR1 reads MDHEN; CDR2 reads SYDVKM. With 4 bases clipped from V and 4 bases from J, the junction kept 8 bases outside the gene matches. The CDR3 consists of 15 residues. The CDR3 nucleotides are TGTGCCAGCAGTTCCCCGGGACAGGGAGCTTACGAGCAGTACTTC. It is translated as CASSSPGQGAYEQYF.